These 15 T cell receptor beta chains originate from one sample sequenced in a study of graft-versus-host responses after intestinal transplantation. The antigens for these receptors are not known. TCRdb's table, derived via immunoSEQ multiplex PCR, lists solely in-frame clones and lacks some. This sample yields around 100,000 clones, of which about 90% are seen a single time; roughly 0.97% belongs to the top ten. The source material was unstimulated CD4+ T cells sorted from spleen or lymph node cells, sampled before transplant. These receptors were obtained from a human donor who was the organ donor for an intestinal transplant.

The J gene is TRBJ1-2, the V gene TRBV4-1; 8 positions agree with TRBD1. The junction had 5 bases not matched to a gene; V was cut back by 0 bases and J by 5 bases. CDR1 and CDR2 from the germline V gene are MGHRA and YSYEKL. The CDR3 consists of 15 residues. CDR3 nucleotide sequence: TGCGCCAGCAGCCAAGATCAGGGGGCTTTGTATGGCTACACCTTC. It encodes CASSQDQGALYGYTF.

The V and J genes are TRBV19 and TRBJ1-2, with D unclear. The CDR3 runs 11 residues. CDR1 is LNHDA, CDR2 SQIVND, per germline (reference sequence). V gave up 2 bases and J gave up 2 bases, with 0 bases separating them. Here the CDR3 reads CASSINYGYTF. DNA for the CDR3: TGTGCCAGTAGTATAAACTATGGCTACACCTTC.

The gene calls are TRBV4-2 and TRBJ1-5, with 9 bases lining up with TRBD1. Germline lookup yields CDR1 LGHNA and CDR2 YNFKEQ. This CDR3 is built from 16 residues. The ends lost 4 bases at V and 5 bases at J; junction bases unmatched: 9. The CDR3 here is CASSLGTGSVDQPQHF. CDR3 coding DNA: TGTGCCAGCAGCCTAGGGACAGGGTCAGTGGATCAGCCCCAGCATTTT.

This chain links TRBV1 with TRBJ2-7; the DNA was not compared with TRBD2, the D call given in the table. TRBV1 is a documented pseudogene. The CDR3 is 15 residues long. CDR3: CTSSPLRTFTYEQYF. DNA for the CDR3: TGCACCAGCAGCCCCTTGAGGACTTTTACCTACGAGCAGTACTTC.

This rearrangement joins TRBV30 to TRBJ1-4; D not certain. The CDR3 spans 14 residues. The V gene's germline CDR1 is GTSNPN and CDR2 SVGIG (reference sequence). Trimming stripped 0 bases from V and 7 bases from J, with 12 bases between. DNA of the CDR3: TGTGCCTGGAGTGTAAGGAGGGCTAGTGAAAAACTGTTTTTT. Translated: CAWSVRRASEKLFF.

This rearrangement joins TRBV5-5 to TRBJ1-2; D gene uncertain. V lost 0 bases to trimming and J lost 0 bases, with 6 bases between them. Germline CDR1 SGHKS, CDR2 YYEKEE (reference sequence). The CDR3 is 14 amino acids. The CDR3 DNA follows: TGTGCCAGCAGCTTGGCGAGAGCTAACTATGGCTACACCTTC. Amino acids: CASSLARANYGYTF.

The chain is built from TRBV18 and TRBJ2-7, with D uncertain. V gave up 3 bases and J gave up 6 bases, with 12 bases separating them. This CDR3 is 13 amino acids long. Germline CDR1 is KGHSH and CDR2 is LQKENI. This CDR3 reads CASSPAREGEQYF. The CDR3 DNA follows: TGTGCCAGCTCACCCGCTAGGGAAGGCGAGCAGTACTTC.

V and J are TRBV30 and TRBJ2-1, with D uncertain. The CDR3 is 11 residues long. The germline V gene has CDR1 GTSNPN and CDR2 SVGIG (reference sequence). Trimming stripped 3 bases from V and 7 bases from J, with 7 bases between. DNA for the CDR3: TGTGCCTGGAGCAAACTGAATGAGCAGTTCTTC. Residues: CAWSKLNEQFF.

Of note for this clone: This same CDR3 is encoded by further DNA sequences in the sample. The CDR3 spells CASSQEEVGQPQHF. The CDR3 DNA is TGCGCCAGCAGCCAAGAAGAGGTTGGCCAGCCCCAGCATTTT. The V gene is TRBV4-1, the J gene TRBJ1-5; D unclear. This CDR3 region has 14 residues. Per the germline V gene, CDR1 is MGHRA and CDR2 is YSYEKL. Trimming shortened V by 0 bases and J by 7 bases, and 10 bases separated the two germline ends.

The chain joins TRBV4-2 to TRBJ2-7, with 9 bases fitting TRBD1. Germline V gene sequence: CDR1 LGHNA, CDR2 YNFKEQ. There are 16 residues in the CDR3. With V trimmed by 0 bases and J by 3 bases, 6 bases remained unmatched. The CDR3 loop is CASSQDQGTGSYEQYF. The CDR3 bases are TGTGCCAGCAGCCAAGATCAAGGGACAGGGAGCTACGAGCAGTACTTC.

The chain carries TRBV6-4 and TRBJ2-3, with D perhaps TRBD1 or TRBD2 (5 bases each). Germline V lookup: CDR1 MRHNA, CDR2 SNTAGT. The germline V and J ends were trimmed by 6 bases and 6 bases, with 13 bases remaining between them. This CDR3 spans 13 amino acids. The CDR3 reads CASSLDSGDTQYF. The CDR3 DNA is TGTGCCAGCAGCCTAGACAGCGGCGATACGCAGTATTTT.

The chain combines TRBV7-6 with TRBJ1-3; D is uncertain. Deletions cut 1 base from V and 4 bases from J, with 11 bases between. Germline values: CDR1 SGHVS, CDR2 FNYEAQ. The CDR3 extends over 15 amino acids. The CDR3 DNA reads TGTGCCAGCAGCTTAGTGGCAGACCTCGGAAACACCATATATTTT. Translated: CASSLVADLGNTIYF.

This clone has just a few counts. The chain carries TRBV19 and TRBJ1-2; possible D gene TRBD1, 5 bases. V lost 4 bases, J lost 2 bases, and 14 bases lay in between. The CDR3 consists of 15 residues. Germline CDR1 reads LNHDA; CDR2 reads SQIVND (reference sequence). The DNA for the CDR3 is TGTGCCAGTAGTACCGGGGCCACGAGGAACTATGGCTACACCTTC. It is translated as CASSTGATRNYGYTF.

The CDR3 spells CASSVSPYATNEKLFF. As DNA, the CDR3 is TGTGCCAGCAGCGTGAGTCCGTACGCAACTAATGAAAAACTGTTTTTT. The gene calls are TRBV9 and TRBJ1-4, with D unclear. Germline loops: CDR1 SGDLS, CDR2 YYNGEE. V lost 2 bases and J lost 0, with 11 bases in between. The CDR3 is 16 residues long.

The chain uses TRBV28 and TRBJ2-1, with D perhaps matching TRBD1 (6 bases). Germline V gives CDR1 MDHEN, CDR2 SYDVKM. The CDR3 loop spans 17 amino acids. The ends were cut back, 5 bases at V and 2 bases at J, with 19 bases in the middle. The CDR3 sequence is CASSLVYRVGPYNEQFF. The CDR3 DNA is TGTGCCAGCAGTCTCGTATACAGGGTGGGGCCCTACAATGAGCAGTTCTTC. Together with reference TRBV28 and TRBJ2-1, the CDR3 gives the full variable domain: DVKVTQSSRYLVKRTGEKVFLECVQDMDHENMFWYRQDPGLGLRLIYFSYDVKMKEKGDIPEGYSVSREKKERFSLILESASTNQTSMYLCASSLVYRVGPYNEQFFGPGTRLTVL.